Below, 27 T cell receptor beta chains from the same sample are listed, as sequenced in a study of blood T cell repertoires in COVID-19. Repertoires were generated with immunoSEQ multiplex PCR, while TCRdb's copy carries only in-frame clones and drops some. The repertoire holds approximately 170,000 clones, with approximately 80% as singletons. Sequencing used PBMCs or T cells enriched from blood (not recorded which). Receptors were obtained from a man aged 50 or older who had recovered from COVID-19.

In DNA, the CDR3 is TGCGCCAGCAGCCAAGGACAGGGGGCCTATGGCTACACCTTC. Its translation: CASSQGQGAYGYTF. The V call is TRBV5-1, the J call TRBJ1-2; 11 bases align to TRBD1. Germline V CDR1 and CDR2: SGHRS, YFSETQ. Germline trimming cut 4 bases from V and 4 bases from J; bases unmatched to any gene: 3. The CDR3 loop spans 14 amino acids. The full variable domain, in which reference TRBV5-1 and TRBJ1-2 provide the parts outside the CDR3, is KAGVTQTPRYLIKTRGQQVTLSCSPISGHRSVSWYQQTPGQGLQFLFEYFSETQRNKGNFPGRFSGRQFSNSRSEMNVSTLELGDSALYLCASSQGQGAYGYTFGSGTRLTVV.

In this sample, this clone turned up a few times. V gene TRBV15 combines with J gene TRBJ1-1, with D uncertain. The CDR3 sequence is 14 residues long. V gave up 0 bases and J gave up 6 bases, with 11 bases separating them. CDR1 is LNHNV, CDR2 YYDKDF, per germline (reference sequence). The DNA for the CDR3 is TGTGCCACCAGCAGAGAGGGCGGGAGCGCTGAAGCTTTCTTT. Translating gives CATSREGGSAEAFF.

The chain has TRBV30 and TRBJ1-2, with D possibly being TRBD1 (5 bases). The CDR3 length is 12 residues. Trimming left V 5 bases short and J 4 bases short, with 11 bases between. CDR1 and CDR2 (germline): GTSNPN, SVGIG (reference sequence). The DNA of the CDR3 is TGTGCCTGGGGTACGGGGGGCTATGGCTACACCTTC. It yields the protein CAWGTGGYGYTF.

The chain has TRBV18 and TRBJ2-1; TRBD2 matches 8 bases. There are 16 residues in the CDR3. V was pared by 6 bases and J by 7 bases, with 14 bases of the junction left unmatched. The germline V gene encodes CDR1 KGHSH and CDR2 LQKENI. The CDR3 nucleotides read TGTGCCAGCTCCGCCTCCGCCGGGGGGGCCCGAAATGAGCAGTTCTTC. This sequence encodes CASSASAGGARNEQFF.

Remarks on this clone: This same CDR3 is encoded by further DNA sequences in the sample. The chain uses TRBV7-9 and TRBJ1-5; D is ambiguous. Trimming pared 1 base from V and 6 bases from J, leaving 7 bases between. Germline CDR1 and CDR2: SEHNR and FQNEAQ (reference sequence). The CDR3 contains 13 residues. The chain's CDR3 is CASSLGAGQPQHF. CDR3 coding DNA: TGTGCCAGCAGCTTAGGGGCGGGTCAGCCCCAGCATTTT. Supplemented by reference TRBV7-9 and TRBJ1-5, the full variable domain reads DTGVSQNPRHKITKRGQNVTFRCDPISEHNRLYWYRQTLGQGPEFLTYFQNEAQLEKSRLLSDRFSAERPKGSFSTLEIQRTEQGDSAMYLCASSLGAGQPQHFGDGTRLSIL.

This clone was recorded only once. The chain has TRBV27 and TRBJ1-6, with D possibly matching TRBD1 (6 bases). CDR3 size: 19 residues. Trimming pared 1 base from V and 0 bases from J, leaving 16 bases between. CDR1 and CDR2 from the germline V gene are MNHEY and SMNVEV (reference sequence). CDR3 residues: CASSLYFGGPSSYNSPLHF. DNA for the CDR3: TGTGCCAGCAGTTTATATTTTGGGGGCCCGAGCTCCTATAATTCACCCCTCCACTTT.

This clone was recorded once. This chain joins TRBV5-8 and TRBJ1-4; D possibly corresponds to TRBD1 (6 bases). CDR1 SGHTS and CDR2 YDEGEE come from the germline V gene. The germline V and J ends were trimmed by 2 bases and 0 bases, with 11 bases remaining between them. The CDR3 loop spans 16 amino acids. The CDR3 DNA reads as TGTGCCAGCAGCTTCGGACAGACTGCAACTAATGAAAAACTGTTTTTT. Its protein is CASSFGQTATNEKLFF. Based on the CDR3 plus reference TRBV5-8 and TRBJ1-4, the full variable domain is EAGVTQSPTHLIKTRGQQATLRCSPISGHTSVYWYQQALGLGLQFLLWYDEGEERNRGNFPPRFSGRQFPNYSSELNVNALELEDSALYLCASSFGQTATNEKLFFGSGTQLSVL.

This chain links TRBV10-3 with TRBJ1-1; 7 bases are a match to TRBD1. V dropped 0 bases and J dropped 6; count of bases not matched to a gene: 1. Germline CDR1 is ENHRY and CDR2 is SYGVKD. This CDR3 region has 13 residues. CDR3 in amino acids: CAISESTGPEAFF. The CDR3 DNA is TGTGCCATCAGTGAGTCGACAGGGCCTGAAGCTTTCTTT.

This clone occurred once. This chain joins TRBV18 and TRBJ1-5; D gene ambiguous. This CDR3 region has 17 residues. Trimming took off 0 bases at V and 3 bases at J, with 15 bases between the two ends. The germline CDR1 and CDR2 sequences are KGHSH and LQKENI. The CDR3 here is CASSPPMSQASNQPQHF. CDR3 coding DNA: TGTGCCAGCTCACCACCGATGAGTCAGGCCTCCAATCAGCCCCAGCATTTT.

The V gene is TRBV5-1, the J gene TRBJ1-4; a weak D match, TRBD1 (5 bases). V dropped 4 bases and J dropped 4 bases, with 23 bases sitting between them. From germline, CDR1 is SGHRS and CDR2 YFSETQ. This CDR3 comprises 18 residues. Here the CDR3 reads CASSPRRDQRRGNEKLFF. CDR3 coding DNA: TGCGCCAGCAGCCCCCGTCGGGACCAAAGGCGGGGTAATGAAAAACTGTTTTTT.

The V and J genes are TRBV10-3 and TRBJ2-5; 9 nucleotides align to TRBD2. Germline-derived CDR1 and CDR2 are ENHRY and SYGVKD. J lost 3 bases, V lost 5 bases, and 13 bases had no gene match. CDR3 length equals 17 residues. The CDR3 bases are TGTGCCATCAGTTCTCAGATTCGCGGGGGGGCGAAAGAGACCCAGTACTTC. Protein: CAISSQIRGGAKETQYF.

The V gene is TRBV7-8, the J gene TRBJ1-1; D may be TRBD1 (5 bases). Deletions cut 5 bases from V and 1 base from J, with 17 bases between. The CDR3 runs to 16 residues. From germline, CDR1 is SGHVS and CDR2 FQNEAQ. CDR3 DNA sequence: TGTGCCAGCAGCGTAGGAAAATGGGGCAGGAACACTGAAGCTTTCTTT. It yields the protein CASSVGKWGRNTEAFF.

In this sample, this clone turned up a few times. The chain uses TRBV4-3 and TRBJ1-2, with no clear D. Germline-derived CDR1 and CDR2 are LGHNA and YSLEER. The V end lost 0 bases, the J end lost 3 bases, and 5 bases lay between the germline ends. There are 13 residues in the CDR3. The CDR3 spells CASSQDSYYGYTF. The CDR3 DNA sequence: TGCGCCAGCAGCCAAGATTCATACTATGGCTACACCTTC.

The chain couples TRBV7-8 to TRBJ1-1; 10 bases align to TRBD1. With V trimmed by 5 bases and J by 6 bases, 9 bases remained unmatched. The CDR3 loop spans 15 amino acids. Germline V gene lookup returns CDR1 SGHVS and CDR2 FQNEAQ. As DNA, the CDR3 is TGTGCCAGCAGCCCAAAGGGACAGGGGAGACCTGAAGCTTTCTTT. Translating it yields CASSPKGQGRPEAFF. Based on the CDR3 plus reference TRBV7-8 and TRBJ1-1, the full variable domain is GAGVSQSPRYKVAKRGQDVALRCDPISGHVSLFWYQQALGQGPEFLTYFQNEAQLDKSGLPSDRFFAERPEGSVSTLKIQRTQQEDSAVYLCASSPKGQGRPEAFFGQGTRLTVV.

The rearrangement uses TRBV6-5 and TRBJ2-2; D gene uncertain. Trimming shortened V by 7 bases and J by 7 bases, and 13 bases separated the two germline ends. The CDR3 is 13 residues long. CDR1 and CDR2 (germline): MNHEY, SVGAGI. In nucleotides, the CDR3 is TGTGCCAGCACCCCCAGGTGGATCGGGGAGCTGTTTTTT. It is translated as CASTPRWIGELFF.

The chain couples TRBV10-3 to TRBJ1-2, with D perhaps matching TRBD1 (5 bases). V lost 8 bases and J lost 0, with 13 bases in between. CDR1 and CDR2 (germline): ENHRY, SYGVKD. CDR3 length: 14 amino acids. The CDR3, as DNA: TGTGCCATCTCCAGGGAGGCATCTAACTATGGCTACACCTTC. It encodes CAISREASNYGYTF.

The chain uses TRBV5-1 and TRBJ2-3; TRBD2 matches 15 bases. Germline CDR1 reads SGHRS; CDR2 reads YFSETQ. The ends lost 6 bases at V and 4 bases at J; junction bases unmatched: 3. The CDR3 has 15 amino acids. CDR3 residues: CASKRTSGGADTQYF. CDR3 nucleotide sequence: TGCGCCAGCAAAAGGACTAGCGGGGGGGCAGATACGCAGTATTTT.

The V and J genes are TRBV5-6 and TRBJ1-2; no clear D gene. CDR3 length: 12 amino acids. V lost 3 bases to trimming and J lost 4 bases, with 7 bases between them. Germline V gene sequence: CDR1 SGHDT, CDR2 YYEEEE. CDR3 protein: CASSSSSYGYTF. In DNA, the CDR3 is TGTGCCAGCAGCTCGTCGAGCTATGGCTACACCTTC.

J is TRBJ2-5 and V is TRBV7-2, with 8 bases matching TRBD1. V lost 4 bases and J lost 2; bases outside the gene matches: 6. The CDR3 has 15 amino acids. Germline CDR1 SGHTA, CDR2 FQGNSA. CDR3 amino acids: CASSSRNRGQETQYF. The CDR3 DNA reads TGTGCCAGCAGCTCCCGCAACAGGGGGCAAGAGACCCAGTACTTC. Looking up the rest from reference TRBV7-2 and TRBJ2-5 gives the full variable domain: GAGVSQSPSNKVTEKGKDVELRCDPISGHTALYWYRQSLGQGLEFLIYFQGNSAPDKSGLPSDRFSAERTGGSVSTLTIQRTQQEDSAVYLCASSSRNRGQETQYFGPGTRLLVL.

This sequence joins TRBV10-3 and TRBJ2-1; tentative D call: TRBD1 (5 bases). Germline CDR1 is ENHRY and CDR2 is SYGVKD. The CDR3 covers 15 residues. V gave up 0 bases and J gave up 8 bases, with 14 bases separating them. For the CDR3, the DNA is TGTGCCATCAGTGAGTCCCAGGGTTTGGTCGATGAGCAGTTCTTC. It specifies CAISESQGLVDEQFF.

The gene calls are TRBV29-1 and TRBJ1-2, with D maybe TRBD1 (6 bases). Per germline, CDR1 SQVTM and CDR2 ANQGSEA. Between the trimmed V and J ends, which lost 5 bases and 6 bases, there was a span of 13 bases. CDR3 length equals 12 residues. The CDR3 DNA reads TGCAGCGTTCAGGGGCTTTCGGATGGCTACACCTTC. This gives the protein CSVQGLSDGYTF.

V and J are TRBV28 and TRBJ2-4; 9 nucleotides line up with TRBD1. The V gene's germline CDR1 is MDHEN and CDR2 SYDVKM. The CDR3 spans 15 residues. V dropped 4 bases and J dropped 4; count of bases not matched to a gene: 5. CDR3 sequence (DNA): TGTGCCAGCAGTTCCCCCGGGACAGGGAAAAACATTCAGTACTTC. Protein: CASSSPGTGKNIQYF.

The CDR3 loop is CASSLTVTNTEAFF. The CDR3 DNA sequence: TGTGCCAGCAGCCTCACAGTTACCAACACTGAAGCTTTCTTT. The chain couples TRBV3-1 (or the pseudogene TRBV3-2) to TRBJ1-1; D is unresolved. This CDR3 region has 14 residues. Germline V gives CDR1 LGHDT, CDR2 YNNKEL (reference sequence). Trimming removed 4 bases from V and 2 bases from J, with 11 bases in between.

The CDR3 loop reads CASSAKQGQSNQPQHF. CDR3 in DNA: TGTGCCAGCAGTGCCAAACAGGGGCAGAGCAATCAGCCCCAGCATTTT. The chain employs TRBV28 and TRBJ1-5; 7 bases are shared with TRBD1. The J segment lost 1 base and the V segment lost 5 bases, leaving 8 bases of the junction unmatched. The CDR3 spans 16 residues. The germline gives CDR1 MDHEN, CDR2 SYDVKM.

This sequence joins TRBV14 and TRBJ1-2, with D possibly TRBD1 on 6 matching bases. This CDR3 has 15 residues. V was pared by 0 bases and J by 4 bases, with 12 bases between. The germline CDR1 and CDR2 sequences are SGHDN and FVKESK. CDR3 residues: CASSQDQDRGYGYTF. The DNA of the CDR3 is TGTGCCAGCAGCCAAGATCAGGACAGAGGCTATGGCTACACCTTC.

The CDR3 nucleotides are TGTGCCAGCAGCGCCCAGGGGTCGAGCACAGATACGCAGTATTTT. Its translation: CASSAQGSSTDTQYF. The chain has TRBV7-8 and TRBJ2-3, with a weak D call TRBD1 (6 bases). This CDR3 spans 15 amino acids. CDR1 is SGHVS, CDR2 FQNEAQ, per germline. The germline V and J ends were trimmed by 5 bases and 0 bases, with 12 bases remaining between them.

This rearrangement joins TRBV19 to TRBJ1-6, with D tentatively TRBD1 (6 bases). V was shortened by 3 bases and J by 1 base, with 7 bases between the two germline ends. Germline V lookup: CDR1 LNHDA, CDR2 SQIVND (reference sequence). This CDR3 contains 15 residues. The CDR3 bases are TGTGCCAGTAGTATCCAGGGGTCCTATAATTCACCCCTCCACTTT. Its protein product is CASSIQGSYNSPLHF.